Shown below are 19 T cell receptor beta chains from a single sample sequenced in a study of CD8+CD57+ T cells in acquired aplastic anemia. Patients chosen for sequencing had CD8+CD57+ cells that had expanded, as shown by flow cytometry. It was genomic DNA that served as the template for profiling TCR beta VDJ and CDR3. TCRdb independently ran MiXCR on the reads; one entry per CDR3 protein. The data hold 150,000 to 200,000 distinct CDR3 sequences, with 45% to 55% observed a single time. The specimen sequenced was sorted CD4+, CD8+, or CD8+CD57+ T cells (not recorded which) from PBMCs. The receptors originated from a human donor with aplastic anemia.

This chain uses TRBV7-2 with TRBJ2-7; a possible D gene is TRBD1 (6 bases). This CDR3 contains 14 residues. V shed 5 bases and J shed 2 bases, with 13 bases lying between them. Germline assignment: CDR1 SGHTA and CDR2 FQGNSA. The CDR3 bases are TGTGCCAGCAGCATCAACAGGGCTACCTACGAGCAGTACTTC. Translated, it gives CASSINRATYEQYF.

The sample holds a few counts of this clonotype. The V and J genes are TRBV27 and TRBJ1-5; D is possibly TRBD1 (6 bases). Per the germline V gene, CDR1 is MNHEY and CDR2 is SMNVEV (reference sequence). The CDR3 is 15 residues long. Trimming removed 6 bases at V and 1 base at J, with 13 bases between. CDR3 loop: CASRTGLQSNQPQHF. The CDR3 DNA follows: TGTGCCAGCAGGACAGGTCTTCAGAGCAATCAGCCCCAGCATTTT.

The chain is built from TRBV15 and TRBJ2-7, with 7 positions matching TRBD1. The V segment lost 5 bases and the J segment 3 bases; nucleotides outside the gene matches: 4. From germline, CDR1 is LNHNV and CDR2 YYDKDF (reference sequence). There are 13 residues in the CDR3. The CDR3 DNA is TGTGCCACCAGCGTTGCAGGGGGCTACGAGCAGTACTTC. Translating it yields CATSVAGGYEQYF.

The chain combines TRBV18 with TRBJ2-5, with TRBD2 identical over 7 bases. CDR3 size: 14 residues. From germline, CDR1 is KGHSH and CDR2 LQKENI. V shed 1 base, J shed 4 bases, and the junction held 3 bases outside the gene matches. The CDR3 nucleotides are TGTGCCAGCTCACCACGGGGGGGAGCAGAGACCCAGTACTTC. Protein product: CASSPRGGAETQYF.

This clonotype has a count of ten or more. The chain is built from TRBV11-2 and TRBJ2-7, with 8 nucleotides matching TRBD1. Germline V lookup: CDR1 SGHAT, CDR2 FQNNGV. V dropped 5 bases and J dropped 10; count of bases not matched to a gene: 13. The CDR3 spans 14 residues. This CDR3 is CASSGTTSGGHQYF. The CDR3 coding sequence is TGTGCCAGCAGCGGAACCACCTCAGGGGGCCATCAGTACTTC.

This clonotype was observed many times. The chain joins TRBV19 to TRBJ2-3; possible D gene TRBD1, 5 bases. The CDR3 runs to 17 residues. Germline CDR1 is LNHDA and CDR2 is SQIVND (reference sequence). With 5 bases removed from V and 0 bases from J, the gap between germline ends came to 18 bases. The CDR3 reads CASSPRLTDASTDTQYF. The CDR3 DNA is TGTGCCAGTAGTCCGAGGTTGACAGATGCTAGCACAGATACGCAGTATTTT.

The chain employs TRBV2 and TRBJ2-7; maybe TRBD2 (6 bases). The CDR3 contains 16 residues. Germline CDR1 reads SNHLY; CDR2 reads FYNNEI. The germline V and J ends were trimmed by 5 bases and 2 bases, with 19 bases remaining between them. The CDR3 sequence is CASSYNPLAPTYEQYF. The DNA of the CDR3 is TGTGCCAGCAGTTACAATCCCCTAGCGCCCACCTACGAGCAGTACTTC.

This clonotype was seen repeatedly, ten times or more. CDR3 residues: CASSWNTGELFF. The CDR3 DNA is TGTGCCAGCAGCTGGAACACCGGGGAGCTGTTTTTT. The chain uses TRBV7-3 and TRBJ2-2, with D uncertain. CDR1 and CDR2 from the germline V gene are SGHTA and FQGTGA. Trimming stripped 4 bases from V and 1 base from J, with 1 base between. The CDR3 totals 12 residues.

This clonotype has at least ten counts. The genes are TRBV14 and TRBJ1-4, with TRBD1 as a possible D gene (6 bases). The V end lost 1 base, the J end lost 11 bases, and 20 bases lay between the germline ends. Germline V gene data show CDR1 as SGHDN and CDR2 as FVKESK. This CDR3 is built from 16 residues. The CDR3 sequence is CASSQGAMGERGKLFF. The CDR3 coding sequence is TGTGCCAGCAGCCAAGGGGCGATGGGGGAAAGGGGGAAACTGTTTTTT.

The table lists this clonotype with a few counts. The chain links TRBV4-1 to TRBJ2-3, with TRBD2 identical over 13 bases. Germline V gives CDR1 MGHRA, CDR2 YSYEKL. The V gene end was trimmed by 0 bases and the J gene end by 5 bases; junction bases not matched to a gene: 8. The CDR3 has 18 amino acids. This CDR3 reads CASSQDLTGLAGLDTQYF. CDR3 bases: TGCGCCAGCAGCCAAGATTTAACGGGACTAGCGGGACTAGATACGCAGTATTTT.

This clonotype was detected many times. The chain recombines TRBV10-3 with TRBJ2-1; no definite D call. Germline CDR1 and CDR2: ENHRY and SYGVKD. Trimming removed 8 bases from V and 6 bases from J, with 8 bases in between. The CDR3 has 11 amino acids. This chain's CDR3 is CAILRVNEQFF. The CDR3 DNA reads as TGTGCCATCCTCCGGGTCAATGAGCAGTTCTTC.

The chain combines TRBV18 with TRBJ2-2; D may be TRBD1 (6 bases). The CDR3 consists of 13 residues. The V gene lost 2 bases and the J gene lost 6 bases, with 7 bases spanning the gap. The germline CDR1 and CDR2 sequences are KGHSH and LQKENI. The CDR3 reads CASSPRTAGELFF. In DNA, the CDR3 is TGTGCCAGCTCACCAAGGACAGCCGGGGAGCTGTTTTTT.

The CDR3 DNA is TGTGCCACCAGCCAGGAGGGGGCGAGCACAGATACGCAGTATTTT. It encodes CATSQEGASTDTQYF. The chain has TRBV15 and TRBJ2-3, with D possibly matching TRBD1 (7 bases). Germline CDR1 LNHNV, CDR2 YYDKDF (reference sequence). This CDR3 spans 15 amino acids. Trimming pared 5 bases from V and 0 bases from J, leaving 12 bases between. The full variable domain, its missing parts supplied by reference TRBV15 and TRBJ2-3, is DAMVIQNPRYQVTQFGKPVTLSCSQTLNHNVMYWYQQKSSQAPKLLFHYYDKDFNNEADTPDNFQSRRPNTSFCFLDIRSPGLGDTAMYLCATSQEGASTDTQYFGPGTRLTVL.

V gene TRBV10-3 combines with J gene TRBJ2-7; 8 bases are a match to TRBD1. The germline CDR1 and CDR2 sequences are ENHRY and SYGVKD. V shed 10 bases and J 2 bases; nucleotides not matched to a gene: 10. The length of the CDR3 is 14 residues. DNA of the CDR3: TGTGCCAGCACCGGGACAGGCGATCCCTACGAGCAGTACTTC. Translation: CASTGTGDPYEQYF.

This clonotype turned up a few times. CDR3 DNA sequence: TGCGCCAGCAGCTTAAATCCGGGACAGGGGGCCAATGAGCAGTTCTTC. This sequence encodes CASSLNPGQGANEQFF. The rearrangement links TRBV5-1 to TRBJ2-1, with TRBD1 matching over 12 bases. Germline CDR1 is SGHRS and CDR2 is YFSETQ. The CDR3 length is 16 residues. Trimming removed 2 bases from V and 6 bases from J; junction bases left unmatched: 6.

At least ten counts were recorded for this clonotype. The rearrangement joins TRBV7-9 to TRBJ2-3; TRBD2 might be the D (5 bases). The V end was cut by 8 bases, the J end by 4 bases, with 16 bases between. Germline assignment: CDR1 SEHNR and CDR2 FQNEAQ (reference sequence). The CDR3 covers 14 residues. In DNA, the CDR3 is TGTGCCAGCGGCCTCGGGGTCCTGGCAGATACGCAGTATTTT. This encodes CASGLGVLADTQYF.

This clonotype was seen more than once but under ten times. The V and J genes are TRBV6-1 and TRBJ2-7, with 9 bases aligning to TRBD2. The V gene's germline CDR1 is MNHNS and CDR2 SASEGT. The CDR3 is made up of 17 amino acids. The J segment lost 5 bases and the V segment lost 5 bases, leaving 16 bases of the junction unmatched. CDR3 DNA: TGTGCCAGCAGTCCGAATCCCTTAGCGGGAGTATTCGACGAGCAGTACTTC. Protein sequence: CASSPNPLAGVFDEQYF.

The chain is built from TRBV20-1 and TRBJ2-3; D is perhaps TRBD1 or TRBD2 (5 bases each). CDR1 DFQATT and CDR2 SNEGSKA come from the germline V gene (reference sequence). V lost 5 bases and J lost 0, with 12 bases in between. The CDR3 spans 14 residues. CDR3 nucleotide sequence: TGCAGTGCTTCCCCTGGGGGTAGCACAGATACGCAGTATTTT. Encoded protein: CSASPGGSTDTQYF.

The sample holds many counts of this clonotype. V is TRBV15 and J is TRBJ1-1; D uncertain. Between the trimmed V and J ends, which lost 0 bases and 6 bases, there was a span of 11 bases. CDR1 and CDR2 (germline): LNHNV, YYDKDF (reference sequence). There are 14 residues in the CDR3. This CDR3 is CATSRDLQDAEAFF. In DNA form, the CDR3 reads TGTGCCACCAGCAGAGATCTCCAGGACGCTGAAGCTTTCTTT. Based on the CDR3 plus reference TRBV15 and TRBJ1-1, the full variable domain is DAMVIQNPRYQVTQFGKPVTLSCSQTLNHNVMYWYQQKSSQAPKLLFHYYDKDFNNEADTPDNFQSRRPNTSFCFLDIRSPGLGDTAMYLCATSRDLQDAEAFFGQGTRLTVV.